This T cell receptor (beta chain) was sequenced for a study of T-cell reconstitution after alpha-beta-depleted transplantation in children. The study, taken as a whole, reports: Reportedly, only several hundred clones from non-depleted graft cells drove alpha-beta T-cell counts at about two months. A year post-transplant, T-cell counts and diversity derived mostly from newly produced T cells. Where some patients showed high TCRbeta diversity at day 60, it came from recipient T cells and thymic progenitors that had survived.

Details on this clonotype: Its antigen remains unidentified.

Preparing the TCRbeta library involved the use of unique molecular identifiers. Using its own MiXCR run on the PCR reads, TCRdb lists one record per CDR3 protein. The sample shows a few hundred thousand distinct CDR3 sequences, approximately 30% of them seen only once. Germline values: CDR1 SNHLY, CDR2 FYNNEI. CDR3 length: 14 residues. Germline trimming cut 4 bases from V and 7 bases from J; bases unmatched to any gene: 7. The chain recombines TRBV2 with TRBJ2-1; 7 nucleotides agree with TRBD2. The sample was PBMCs, taken before TCRalphabeta/CD19-depleted stem cell transplant. This TCR came from a boy in the first two years of life with Wiskott-Aldrich syndrome, due to receive a stem cell transplant. The CDR3 reads CASSGTRERNEQFF. In DNA, the CDR3 is TGTGCCAGCAGTGGGACTAGGGAGAGGAATGAGCAGTTCTTC.